The clone carrying this T cell receptor (beta chain) was seen only a few times. Its antigen remains unidentified. The data were obtained in a study of CD8 T cells in Susac syndrome. Study-wide findings and caveats: A relatively small number of individuals underwent TCR sequencing and HLA analysis.

With 5 bases clipped from V and 5 bases from J, the junction kept 3 bases outside the gene matches. The CDR3 spans 12 residues. Random hexamers served to reverse transcribe about 0.45 to 1 ug RNA. One entry per CDR3 protein results from TCRdb running MiXCR on the immunoSEQ multiplex PCR reads. The data show a few hundred thousand distinct CDR3 sequences, roughly 81% seen once. This chain links TRBV12-3 or TRBV12-4 with TRBJ2-7, with 7 bases fitting TRBD1. This TCR was recovered from a human donor with multiple sclerosis. Sequenced sample: CD8+ T cells from PBMCs. The CDR3 region is CASSLGTDEQYF. The CDR3 bases are TGTGCCAGCAGTCTAGGGACAGACGAGCAGTACTTC.